This T cell receptor (beta chain) comes out of a study of T-cell reconstitution after alpha-beta-depleted transplantation in children. Preparation of the TCRbeta library used unique molecular identifiers. In TCRdb, the PCR reads were re-called with MiXCR into one record per CDR3 protein. The table lists 490,000 or so distinct CDR3 sequences, approximately 13% of them singletons. This clonotype was recorded many times. CDR1 is ENHRY and CDR2 is SYGVKD in the germline V gene. With V trimmed by 6 bases and J by 9 bases, 12 bases remained unmatched. The CDR3 extends over 15 amino acids. This chain links TRBV10-3 with TRBJ2-1; TRBD1 agrees at 9 bases. This receptor was obtained from a human donor who donated a stem cell graft to a child with combined immunodeficiency. The sample was PBMCs from the stem cell graft donor, taken from the stem cell graft. In DNA form, the CDR3 reads TGTGCCATCAGACAGGGGGCAGATACACTCAGTGAGCAGTTCTTC. Translating it yields CAIRQGADTLSEQFF.